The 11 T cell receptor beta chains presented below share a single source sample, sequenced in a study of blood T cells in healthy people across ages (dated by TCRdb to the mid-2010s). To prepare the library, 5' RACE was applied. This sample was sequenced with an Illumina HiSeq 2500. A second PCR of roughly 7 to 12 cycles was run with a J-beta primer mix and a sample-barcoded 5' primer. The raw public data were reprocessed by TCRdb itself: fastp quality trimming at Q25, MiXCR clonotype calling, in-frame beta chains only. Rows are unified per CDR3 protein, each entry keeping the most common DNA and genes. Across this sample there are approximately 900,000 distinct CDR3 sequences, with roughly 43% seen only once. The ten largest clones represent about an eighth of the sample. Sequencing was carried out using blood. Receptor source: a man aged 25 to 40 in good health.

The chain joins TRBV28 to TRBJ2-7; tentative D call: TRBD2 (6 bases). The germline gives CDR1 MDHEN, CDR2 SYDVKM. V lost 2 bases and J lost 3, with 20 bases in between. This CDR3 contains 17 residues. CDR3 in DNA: TGTGCCAGCAGTTTACGAAGGGACGGCGGGGTCCTCTACGAGCAGTACTTC. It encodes CASSLRRDGGVLYEQYF. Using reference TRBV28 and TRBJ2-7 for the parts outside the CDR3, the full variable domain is DVKVTQSSRYLVKRTGEKVFLECVQDMDHENMFWYRQDPGLGLRLIYFSYDVKMKEKGDIPEGYSVSREKKERFSLILESASTNQTSMYLCASSLRRDGGVLYEQYFGPGTRLTVT.

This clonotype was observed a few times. The CDR3 region is CASSQEAFGTYEQYF. CDR3 coding DNA: TGCGCCAGCAGCCAAGAGGCCTTTGGGACCTACGAGCAGTACTTC. The rearrangement uses TRBV4-1 and TRBJ2-7; D uncertain. Germline CDR1 and CDR2: MGHRA and YSYEKL. The V and J ends lost 0 bases and 2 bases respectively, with 11 bases between them. The CDR3 totals 15 residues.

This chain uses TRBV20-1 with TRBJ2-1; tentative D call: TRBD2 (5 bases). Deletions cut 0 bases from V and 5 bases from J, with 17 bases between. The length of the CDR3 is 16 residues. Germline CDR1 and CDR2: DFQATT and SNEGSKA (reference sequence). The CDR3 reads CSARDTEGPGHNEQFF. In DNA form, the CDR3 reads TGCAGTGCTAGAGATACTGAGGGCCCCGGTCACAATGAGCAGTTCTTC.

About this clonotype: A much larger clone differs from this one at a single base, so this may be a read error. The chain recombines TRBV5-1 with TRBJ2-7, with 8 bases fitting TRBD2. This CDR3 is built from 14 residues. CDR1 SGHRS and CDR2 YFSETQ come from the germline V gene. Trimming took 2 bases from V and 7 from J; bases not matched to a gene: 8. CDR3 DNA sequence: TGCGCCAGCAGCTTAACTAGCGGTAACAATGAGCAGTACTTC. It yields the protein CASSLTSGNNEQYF. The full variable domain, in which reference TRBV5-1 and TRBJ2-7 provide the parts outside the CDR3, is KAGVTQTPRYLIKTRGQQVTLSCSPISGHRSVSWYQQTPGQGLQFLFEYFSETQRNKGNFPGRFSGRQFSNSRSEMNVSTLELGDSALYLCASSLTSGNNEQYFGPGTRLTVT.

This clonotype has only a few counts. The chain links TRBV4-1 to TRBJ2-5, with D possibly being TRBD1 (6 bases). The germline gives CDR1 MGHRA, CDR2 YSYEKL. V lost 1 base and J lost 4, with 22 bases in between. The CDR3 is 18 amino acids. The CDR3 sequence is CASSQAQVRTEPRETQYF. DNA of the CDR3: TGCGCCAGCAGCCAAGCCCAAGTTCGGACAGAACCCCGAGAGACCCAGTACTTC.

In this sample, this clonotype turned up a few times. CDR3 sequence: CASKDRGRNYGYTF. The CDR3 bases are TGTGCCAGCAAAGACAGGGGGCGAAACTATGGCTACACCTTC. V and J are TRBV27 and TRBJ1-2; 10 bases are a match to TRBD1. V dropped 7 bases and J dropped 2; count of bases not matched to a gene: 4. This CDR3 comprises 14 residues. Germline V gene sequence: CDR1 MNHEY, CDR2 SMNVEV (reference sequence).

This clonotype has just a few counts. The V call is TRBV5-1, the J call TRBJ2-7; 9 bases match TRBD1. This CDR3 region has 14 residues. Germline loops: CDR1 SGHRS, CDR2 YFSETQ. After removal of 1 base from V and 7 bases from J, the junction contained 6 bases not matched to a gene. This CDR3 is CASSLSQGAREQYF. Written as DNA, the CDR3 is TGCGCCAGCAGCTTGTCACAGGGGGCTCGAGAGCAGTACTTC. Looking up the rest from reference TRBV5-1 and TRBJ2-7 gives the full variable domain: KAGVTQTPRYLIKTRGQQVTLSCSPISGHRSVSWYQQTPGQGLQFLFEYFSETQRNKGNFPGRFSGRQFSNSRSEMNVSTLELGDSALYLCASSLSQGAREQYFGPGTRLTVT.

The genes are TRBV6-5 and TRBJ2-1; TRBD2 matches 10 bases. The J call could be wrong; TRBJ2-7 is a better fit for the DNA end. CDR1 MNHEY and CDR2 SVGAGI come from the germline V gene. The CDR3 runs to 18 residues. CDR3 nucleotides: TGTGCCAGCAGTTACTCACTGGCTAGCGGGGGCTCCTACAATGAGCAGTACTTC. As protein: CASSYSLASGGSYNEQYF.

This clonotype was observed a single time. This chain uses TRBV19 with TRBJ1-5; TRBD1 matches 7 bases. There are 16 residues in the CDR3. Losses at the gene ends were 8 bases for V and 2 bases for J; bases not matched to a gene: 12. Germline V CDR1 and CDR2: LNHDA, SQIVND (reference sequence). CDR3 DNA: TGTGCCAGTGGTACCCCGACAGGGAAGGGCAATCAGCCCCAGCATTTT. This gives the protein CASGTPTGKGNQPQHF.

The CDR3 DNA follows: TGTGCCTGGAGTGTGTCGACTTGGAGGGAAAAACTGTTTTTT. This gives the protein CAWSVSTWREKLFF. The chain joins TRBV30 to TRBJ1-4; D not resolved. This CDR3 spans 14 amino acids. Per germline, CDR1 GTSNPN and CDR2 SVGIG (reference sequence). Trimming pared 0 bases from V and 8 bases from J, leaving 13 bases between.

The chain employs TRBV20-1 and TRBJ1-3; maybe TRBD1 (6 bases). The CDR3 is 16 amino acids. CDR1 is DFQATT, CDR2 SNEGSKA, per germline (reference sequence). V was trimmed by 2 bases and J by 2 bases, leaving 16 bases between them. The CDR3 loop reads CSARKALAGAGNTIYF. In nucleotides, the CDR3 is TGCAGTGCTAGAAAGGCGCTGGCAGGGGCTGGAAACACCATATATTTT.